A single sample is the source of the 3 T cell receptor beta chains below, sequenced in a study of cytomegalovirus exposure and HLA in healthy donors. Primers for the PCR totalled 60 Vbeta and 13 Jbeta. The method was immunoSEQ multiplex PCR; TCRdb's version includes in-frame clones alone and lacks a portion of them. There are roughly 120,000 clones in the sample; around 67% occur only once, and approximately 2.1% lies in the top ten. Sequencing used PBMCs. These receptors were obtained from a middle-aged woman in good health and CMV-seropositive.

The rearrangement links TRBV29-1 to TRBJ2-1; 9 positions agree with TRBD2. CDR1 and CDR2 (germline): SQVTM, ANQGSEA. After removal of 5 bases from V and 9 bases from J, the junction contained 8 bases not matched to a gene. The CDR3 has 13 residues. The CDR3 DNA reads TGCAGCGTTCTGGGCGGGGGGGCGGGTGAGCAGTTCTTC. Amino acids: CSVLGGGAGEQFF.

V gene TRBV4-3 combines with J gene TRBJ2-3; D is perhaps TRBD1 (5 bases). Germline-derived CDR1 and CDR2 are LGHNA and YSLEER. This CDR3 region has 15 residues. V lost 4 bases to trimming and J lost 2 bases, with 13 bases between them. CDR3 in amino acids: CASSPYDSDTDTQYF. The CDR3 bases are TGCGCCAGCAGCCCCTATGACAGTGACACAGATACGCAGTATTTT.

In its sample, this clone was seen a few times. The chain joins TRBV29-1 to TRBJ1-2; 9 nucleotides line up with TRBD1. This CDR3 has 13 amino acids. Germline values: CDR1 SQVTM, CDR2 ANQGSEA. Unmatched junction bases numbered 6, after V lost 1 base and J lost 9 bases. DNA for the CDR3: TGCAGCGTTGAAGGAGGGACAGGGTCTCGCTACACCTTC. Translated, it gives CSVEGGTGSRYTF.